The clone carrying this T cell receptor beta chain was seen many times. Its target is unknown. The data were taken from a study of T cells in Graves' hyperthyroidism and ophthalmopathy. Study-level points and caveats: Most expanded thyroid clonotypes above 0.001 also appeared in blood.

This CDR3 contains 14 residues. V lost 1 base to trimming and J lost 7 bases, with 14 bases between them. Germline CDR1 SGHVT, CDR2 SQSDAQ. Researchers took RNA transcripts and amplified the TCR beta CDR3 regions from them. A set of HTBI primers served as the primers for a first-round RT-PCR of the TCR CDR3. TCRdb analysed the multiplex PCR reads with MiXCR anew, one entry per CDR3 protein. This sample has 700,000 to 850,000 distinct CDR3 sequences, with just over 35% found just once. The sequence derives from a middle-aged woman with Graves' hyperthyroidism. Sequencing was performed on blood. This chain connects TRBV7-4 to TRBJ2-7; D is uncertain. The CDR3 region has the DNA TGTGCCAGCAGCTTAGGGGTCGCTCGTCGGGAGCAGTACTTC. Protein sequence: CASSLGVARREQYF.